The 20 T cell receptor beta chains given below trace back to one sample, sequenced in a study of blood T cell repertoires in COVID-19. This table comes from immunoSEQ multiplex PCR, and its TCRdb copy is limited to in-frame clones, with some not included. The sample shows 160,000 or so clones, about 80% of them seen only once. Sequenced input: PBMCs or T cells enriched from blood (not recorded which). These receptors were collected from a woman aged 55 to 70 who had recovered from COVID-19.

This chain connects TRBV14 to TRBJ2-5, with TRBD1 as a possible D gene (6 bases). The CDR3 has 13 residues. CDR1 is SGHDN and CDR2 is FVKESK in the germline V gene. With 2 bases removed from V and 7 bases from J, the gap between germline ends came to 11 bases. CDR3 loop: CASSQKQGRTQYF. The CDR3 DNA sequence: TGTGCCAGCAGCCAAAAACAGGGCAGGACCCAGTACTTC. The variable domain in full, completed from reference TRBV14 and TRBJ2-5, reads EAGVTQFPSHSVIEKGQTVTLRCDPISGHDNLYWYRRVMGKEIKFLLHFVKESKQDESGMPNNRFLAERTGGTYSTLKVQPAELEDSGVYFCASSQKQGRTQYFGPGTRLLVL.

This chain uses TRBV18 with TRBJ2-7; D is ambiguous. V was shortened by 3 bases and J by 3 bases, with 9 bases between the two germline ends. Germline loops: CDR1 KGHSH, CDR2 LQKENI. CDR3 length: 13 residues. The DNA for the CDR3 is TGTGCCAGCTCACCTGGCGGATACTACGAGCAGTACTTC. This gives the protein CASSPGGYYEQYF.

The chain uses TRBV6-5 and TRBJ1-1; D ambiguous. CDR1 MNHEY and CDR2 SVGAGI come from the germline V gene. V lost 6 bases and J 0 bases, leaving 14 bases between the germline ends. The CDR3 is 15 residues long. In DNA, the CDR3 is TGTGCCAGCAGGAGAGGGCAGCTGTTGAACACTGAAGCTTTCTTT. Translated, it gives CASRRGQLLNTEAFF.

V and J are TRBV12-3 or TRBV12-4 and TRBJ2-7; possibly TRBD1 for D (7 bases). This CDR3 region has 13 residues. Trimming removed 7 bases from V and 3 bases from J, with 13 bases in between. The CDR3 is CASKEGARYEQYF. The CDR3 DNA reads TGTGCCAGCAAGGAGGGGGCTCGCTACGAGCAGTACTTC.

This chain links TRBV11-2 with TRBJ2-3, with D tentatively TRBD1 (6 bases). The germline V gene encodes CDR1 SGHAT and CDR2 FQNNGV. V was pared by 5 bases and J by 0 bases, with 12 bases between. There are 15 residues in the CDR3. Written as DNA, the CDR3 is TGTGCCAGCAGCGCACAGGGTGCCAGCACAGATACGCAGTATTTT. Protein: CASSAQGASTDTQYF.

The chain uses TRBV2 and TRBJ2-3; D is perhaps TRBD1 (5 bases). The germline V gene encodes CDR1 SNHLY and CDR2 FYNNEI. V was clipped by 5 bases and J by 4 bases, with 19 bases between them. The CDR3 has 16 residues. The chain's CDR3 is CASSLTDRIGADTQYF. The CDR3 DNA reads TGTGCCAGCAGTCTCACCGACAGAATAGGAGCAGATACGCAGTATTTT.

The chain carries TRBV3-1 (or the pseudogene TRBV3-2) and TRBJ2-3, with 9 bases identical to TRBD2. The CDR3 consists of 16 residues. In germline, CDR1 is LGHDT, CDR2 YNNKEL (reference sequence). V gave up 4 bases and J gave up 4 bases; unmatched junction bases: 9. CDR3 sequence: CASSPGRGGVADTQYF. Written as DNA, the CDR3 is TGTGCCAGCAGCCCTGGGCGGGGGGGCGTTGCAGATACGCAGTATTTT.

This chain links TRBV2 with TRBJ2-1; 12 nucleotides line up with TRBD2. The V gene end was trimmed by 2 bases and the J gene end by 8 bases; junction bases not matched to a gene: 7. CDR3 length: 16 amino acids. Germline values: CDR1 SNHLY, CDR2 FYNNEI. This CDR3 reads CASSERASGGEDEQFF. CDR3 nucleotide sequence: TGTGCCAGCAGTGAACGGGCTAGCGGGGGGGAGGATGAGCAGTTCTTC.

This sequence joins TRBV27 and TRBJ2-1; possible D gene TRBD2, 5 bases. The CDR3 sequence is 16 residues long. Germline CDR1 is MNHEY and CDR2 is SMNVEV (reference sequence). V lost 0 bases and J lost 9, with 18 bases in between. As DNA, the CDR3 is TGTGCCAGCAGTTTATCGACCTACACGGGGTCTACTGAGCAGTTCTTC. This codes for CASSLSTYTGSTEQFF.

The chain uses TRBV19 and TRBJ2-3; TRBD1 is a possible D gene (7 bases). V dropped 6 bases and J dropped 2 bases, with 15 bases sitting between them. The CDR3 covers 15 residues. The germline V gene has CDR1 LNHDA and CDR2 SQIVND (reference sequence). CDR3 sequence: CASSGGTASTDTQYF. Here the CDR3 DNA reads TGTGCCAGTAGCGGAGGGACAGCCTCCACAGATACGCAGTATTTT. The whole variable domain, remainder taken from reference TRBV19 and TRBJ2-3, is DGGITQSPKYLFRKEGQNVTLSCEQNLNHDAMYWYRQDPGQGLRLIYYSQIVNDFQKGDIAEGYSVSREKKESFPLTVTSAQKNPTAFYLCASSGGTASTDTQYFGPGTRLTVL.

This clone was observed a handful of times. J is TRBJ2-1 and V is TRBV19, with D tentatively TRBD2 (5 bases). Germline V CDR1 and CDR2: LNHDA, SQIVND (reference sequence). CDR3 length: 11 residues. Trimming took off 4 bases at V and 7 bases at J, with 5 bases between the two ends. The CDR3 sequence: CASSTGNEQFF. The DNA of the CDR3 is TGTGCCAGTAGTACGGGAAATGAGCAGTTCTTC.

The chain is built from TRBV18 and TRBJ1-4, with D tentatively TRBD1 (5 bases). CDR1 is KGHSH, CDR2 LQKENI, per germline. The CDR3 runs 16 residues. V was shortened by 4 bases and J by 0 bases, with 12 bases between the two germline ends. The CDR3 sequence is CASSLSGTSTNEKLFF. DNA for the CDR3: TGTGCCAGCTCACTTTCCGGGACTTCAACTAATGAAAAACTGTTTTTT.

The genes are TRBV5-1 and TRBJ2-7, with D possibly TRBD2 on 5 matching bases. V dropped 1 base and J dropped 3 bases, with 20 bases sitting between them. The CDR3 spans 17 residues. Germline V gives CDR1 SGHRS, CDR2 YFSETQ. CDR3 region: CASSLRRQVAGNYEQYF. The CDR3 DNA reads TGCGCCAGCAGCTTGAGGCGGCAAGTGGCGGGTAACTACGAGCAGTACTTC.

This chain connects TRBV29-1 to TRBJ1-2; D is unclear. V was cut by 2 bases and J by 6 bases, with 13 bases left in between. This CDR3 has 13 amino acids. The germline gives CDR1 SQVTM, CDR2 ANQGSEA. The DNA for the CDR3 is TGCAGCGTTGAACGGTCCTCACGGGATGGCTACACCTTC. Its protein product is CSVERSSRDGYTF.

The CDR3 sequence: CASSVVSAYEQYF. CDR3 DNA sequence: TGTGCCAGCAGCGTCGTCTCTGCCTACGAGCAGTACTTC. The genes are TRBV7-9 and TRBJ2-7; D ambiguous. Trimming stripped 5 bases from V and 2 bases from J, with 10 bases between. CDR1 SEHNR and CDR2 FQNEAQ come from the germline V gene (reference sequence). This CDR3 has 13 residues.

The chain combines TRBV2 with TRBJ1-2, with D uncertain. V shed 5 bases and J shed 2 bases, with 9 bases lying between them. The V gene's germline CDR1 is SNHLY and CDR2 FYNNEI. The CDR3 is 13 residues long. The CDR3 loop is CASSPRENYGYTF. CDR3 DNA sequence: TGTGCCAGCAGTCCAAGAGAGAACTATGGCTACACCTTC.

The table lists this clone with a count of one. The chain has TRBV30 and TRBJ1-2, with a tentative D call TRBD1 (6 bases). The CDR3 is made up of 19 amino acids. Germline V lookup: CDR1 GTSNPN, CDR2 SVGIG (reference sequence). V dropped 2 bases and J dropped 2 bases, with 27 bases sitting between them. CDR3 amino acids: CAWSKEAGVTGGFNYGYTF. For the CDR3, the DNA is TGTGCCTGGAGTAAGGAAGCAGGGGTGACGGGTGGGTTCAACTATGGCTACACCTTC. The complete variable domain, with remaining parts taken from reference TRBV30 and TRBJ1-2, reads SQTIHQWPATLVQPVGSPLSLECTVEGTSNPNLYWYRQAAGRGLQLLFYSVGIGQISSEVPQNLSASRPQDRQFILSSKKLLLSDSGFYLCAWSKEAGVTGGFNYGYTFGSGTRLTVV.

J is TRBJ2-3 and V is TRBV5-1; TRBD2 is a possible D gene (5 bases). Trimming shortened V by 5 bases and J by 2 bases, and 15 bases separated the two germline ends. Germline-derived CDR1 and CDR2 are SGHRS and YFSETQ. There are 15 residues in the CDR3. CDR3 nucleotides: TGCGCCAGCAGGAAACTAGGGATCTACACAGATACGCAGTATTTT. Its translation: CASRKLGIYTDTQYF.

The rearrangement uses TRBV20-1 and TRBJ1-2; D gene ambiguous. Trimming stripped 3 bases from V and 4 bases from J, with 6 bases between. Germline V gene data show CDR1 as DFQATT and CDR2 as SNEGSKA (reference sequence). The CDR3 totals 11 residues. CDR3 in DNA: TGCAGTGCTAGGGCGGGCTATGGCTACACCTTC. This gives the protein CSARAGYGYTF.

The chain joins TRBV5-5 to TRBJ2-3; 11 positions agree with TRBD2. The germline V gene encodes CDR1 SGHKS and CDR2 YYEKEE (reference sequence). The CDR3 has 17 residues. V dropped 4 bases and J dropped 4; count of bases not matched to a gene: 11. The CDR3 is CASSGLAGGLAADTQYF. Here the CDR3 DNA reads TGTGCCAGCAGCGGATTAGCGGGGGGGCTGGCCGCAGATACGCAGTATTTT.